This T cell receptor beta chain was profiled in a study of blood T cells in healthy people across ages. Next came a second PCR, run for 7 to 11 cycles, which used a sample-barcoded 5' primer along with a J-beta primer mix. Each CDR3 protein is one row after TCRdb ran MiXCR on the 5' RACE reads. The sample contains over 1,500,000 distinct CDR3 sequences, around 40% of which appear only once. Comment on this clonotype: The target antigen is unknown.

Findings and limits, study-wide: Estimated diversity, derived from one million T cells, was regarded as an underestimate. There were more naive CD4+ cells and higher diversity in long-lived donors than in aged donors.

Trimming cost V 0 bases and J 0 bases, with 12 bases left between them. There are 17 residues in the CDR3. CDR1 and CDR2 (germline): MNHNY, SVGAGI (reference sequence). The clonotype was recovered from a human donor in good health. The sample consisted of blood. The V call is TRBV6-6, the J call TRBJ1-5; D unresolved. CDR3 amino acids: CASSYSLEDYSNQPQHF. CDR3 sequence (DNA): TGTGCCAGCAGTTACTCTTTGGAAGATTATAGCAATCAGCCCCAGCATTTT.